A single sample gave rise to the 18 T cell receptor beta chains below, sequenced in a study of preoperative IRX-2 immunotherapy in early breast cancer. Stated treatment: preoperative locoregional IRX-2 cytokine immunotherapy. The repertoire was sequenced with immunoSEQ multiplex PCR; TCRdb's copy has only in-frame clones and lacks some. Of roughly 57,000 clones in the sample, approximately 94% are singletons; the top ten hold roughly 1.8%. The specimen was taken from a patient treated with IRX-2 immunotherapy. These receptors all come from a human donor with breast cancer.

The chain recombines TRBV19 with TRBJ1-3, with TRBD1 matching 7 bases. This CDR3 has 16 residues. V shed 7 bases, J shed 0 bases, and the junction held 9 bases outside the gene matches. The germline V gene has CDR1 LNHDA and CDR2 SQIVND (reference sequence). This chain's CDR3 is CASTIGTGASGNTIYF. The CDR3 DNA is TGTGCCAGTACGATCGGCACAGGGGCCTCTGGAAACACCATATATTTT.

V and J are TRBV6-5 and TRBJ1-5; 8 bases agree with TRBD1. J was trimmed by 2 bases and V by 4 bases; bases with no gene match: 4. This CDR3 has 15 residues. Germline V CDR1 and CDR2: MNHEY, SVGAGI. This chain's CDR3 is CASSSQQGGNQPQHF. The CDR3 bases are TGTGCCAGCAGTTCACAACAGGGGGGCAATCAGCCCCAGCATTTT.

V gene TRBV18 combines with J gene TRBJ1-4; D not resolved. Germline V gene sequence: CDR1 KGHSH, CDR2 LQKENI. The CDR3 is 13 residues long. V was cut by 2 bases and J by 7 bases, with 8 bases left in between. CDR3 in DNA: TGTGCCAGCTCACCATGGCAGGTTGAAAAACTGTTTTTT. Translation gives CASSPWQVEKLFF.

V usage is TRBV7-2 and J usage is TRBJ2-4; D might be TRBD2 (6 bases). The CDR3 is 16 amino acids. V was clipped by 5 bases and J by 0 bases, with 14 bases between them. Germline assignment: CDR1 SGHTA and CDR2 FQGNSA. The DNA for the CDR3 is TGTGCCAGCAGCCCCGAACTAGCTTTAGCCAAAAACATTCAGTACTTC. This sequence encodes CASSPELALAKNIQYF. Variable domain in full (rest from reference TRBV7-2 and TRBJ2-4): GAGVSQSPSNKVTEKGKDVELRCDPISGHTALYWYRQSLGQGLEFLIYFQGNSAPDKSGLPSDRFSAERTGGSVSTLTIQRTQQEDSAVYLCASSPELALAKNIQYFGAGTRLSVL.

The chain carries TRBV7-2 and TRBJ2-7; D possibly corresponds to TRBD1 (5 bases). The ends were cut back, 5 bases at V and 2 bases at J, with 16 bases in the middle. CDR1 SGHTA and CDR2 FQGNSA come from the germline V gene. This CDR3 is 15 amino acids long. The CDR3 bases are TGTGCCAGCAGCCCCCGACCTGCAGGGCCCTACGAGCAGTACTTC. Protein sequence: CASSPRPAGPYEQYF.

The V and J genes are TRBV2 and TRBJ1-5, with unresolved D. The length of the CDR3 is 13 residues. Germline V lookup: CDR1 SNHLY, CDR2 FYNNEI. V was cut by 7 bases and J by 2 bases, with 9 bases left in between. The CDR3 protein is CASNWAGNQPQHF. The CDR3, as DNA: TGTGCCAGCAACTGGGCAGGCAATCAGCCCCAGCATTTT.

The chain links TRBV27 to TRBJ1-4; tentatively, D is TRBD1 (6 bases). Germline V lookup: CDR1 MNHEY, CDR2 SMNVEV (reference sequence). The CDR3 is made up of 17 amino acids. V was clipped by 6 bases and J by 5 bases, with 22 bases between them. The CDR3 coding sequence is TGTGCCAGCAGCAATAGGGGTTGGACAGACGTAAATGAAAAACTGTTTTTT. This translates into CASSNRGWTDVNEKLFF.

This chain connects TRBV7-3 to TRBJ1-4; D is uncertain. V was pared by 5 bases and J by 1 base, with 11 bases between. The CDR3 consists of 15 residues. CDR1 is SGHTA and CDR2 is FQGTGA in the germline V gene. The CDR3 DNA reads TGTGCCAGCAGCCCCAATGGAAGAACTAATGAAAAACTGTTTTTT. It yields the protein CASSPNGRTNEKLFF.

V usage is TRBV4-3 and J usage is TRBJ2-1; 12 bases fit TRBD2. The germline V gene has CDR1 LGHNA and CDR2 YSLEER. V lost 4 bases, J lost 4 bases, and 5 bases stayed unmatched. This CDR3 is 16 amino acids long. CDR3 loop: CASSPHGLAGYNEQFF. The CDR3 nucleotides are TGCGCCAGCAGCCCCCACGGACTAGCGGGATACAATGAGCAGTTCTTC.

The chain carries TRBV15 and TRBJ1-5; D unresolved. From germline, CDR1 is LNHNV and CDR2 YYDKDF (reference sequence). The CDR3 extends over 14 amino acids. V dropped 3 bases and J dropped 5 bases, with 11 bases sitting between them. As DNA, the CDR3 is TGTGCCACCAGCAGTACCATTTCCGATCAGCCCCAGCATTTT. Translated, it gives CATSSTISDQPQHF.

V is TRBV25-1 and J is TRBJ1-6; no reliable D call. Germline CDR1 is MGHDK and CDR2 is SYGVNS. The CDR3 is made up of 17 amino acids. Trimming removed 1 base from V and 4 bases from J, with 14 bases in between. CDR3 sequence: CASSEFGEDKYNSPLHF. CDR3 bases: TGTGCCAGCAGTGAATTCGGGGAAGATAAGTATAATTCACCCCTCCACTTT.

This chain uses TRBV7-9 with TRBJ1-4, with 11 bases matching TRBD1. The CDR3 has 14 amino acids. V lost 10 bases and J lost 7; bases outside the gene matches: 8. Per germline, CDR1 SEHNR and CDR2 FQNEAQ (reference sequence). CDR3 nucleotide sequence: TGTGCCACCTCGTGGGGGACAGGGGGTGAAAAACTGTTTTTT. This translates into CATSWGTGGEKLFF.

This chain uses TRBV4-3 with TRBJ2-5; 8 bases map to TRBD1. With V trimmed by 4 bases and J by 5 bases, 6 bases remained unmatched. CDR3 length: 14 residues. CDR1 and CDR2 from the germline V gene are LGHNA and YSLEER. The CDR3 nucleotides read TGCGCCAGCAGCCCTCGGACAGGGAGCGAGACCCAGTACTTC. Translating gives CASSPRTGSETQYF.

The J gene is TRBJ2-3, the V gene TRBV11-2, with D unclear. This CDR3 has 16 residues. Germline V lookup: CDR1 SGHAT, CDR2 FQNNGV. Trimming took 0 bases from V and 4 from J, leaving 14 bases between them. The CDR3 nucleotides read TGTGCCAGCAGCTTAGATGCCCGGCTAGTCGCAGATACGCAGTATTTT. Protein product: CASSLDARLVADTQYF.

The chain uses TRBV4-1 and TRBJ1-2; D may be TRBD1 (6 bases). The CDR3 is 15 amino acids. Trimming pared 1 base from V and 8 bases from J, leaving 17 bases between. Germline CDR1 MGHRA, CDR2 YSYEKL. The CDR3 DNA sequence: TGCGCCAGCAGCCAAGGGGGACAAGGGGCAAGGGGCTACACCTTC. This translates into CASSQGGQGARGYTF.

The rearrangement uses TRBV7-9 and TRBJ2-3; TRBD1 might be the D (5 bases). V lost 6 bases and J lost 1, with 14 bases in between. The CDR3 has 15 residues. The germline gives CDR1 SEHNR, CDR2 FQNEAQ (reference sequence). CDR3 region: CASSHQGGGTDTQYF. The CDR3 DNA is TGTGCCAGCAGTCATCAGGGTGGGGGCACAGATACGCAGTATTTT. Full variable domain (remainder filled in from reference TRBV7-9 and TRBJ2-3): DTGVSQNPRHKITKRGQNVTFRCDPISEHNRLYWYRQTLGQGPEFLTYFQNEAQLEKSRLLSDRFSAERPKGSFSTLEIQRTEQGDSAMYLCASSHQGGGTDTQYFGPGTRLTVL.

J is TRBJ1-2 and V is TRBV7-9; 7 nucleotides align to TRBD1. The junction had 14 bases not matched to a gene; V was cut back by 4 bases and J by 12 bases. Per germline, CDR1 SEHNR and CDR2 FQNEAQ (reference sequence). The CDR3 consists of 14 residues. This CDR3 reads CASSSHRGEIVDTF. The CDR3 DNA reads as TGTGCCAGCAGCTCACACAGGGGCGAGATAGTCGACACCTTC.

The chain uses TRBV5-5 and TRBJ1-6; D might be TRBD1 (6 bases). Germline V lookup: CDR1 SGHKS, CDR2 YYEKEE (reference sequence). The CDR3 totals 16 residues. Trimming cost V 3 bases and J 6 bases, with 16 bases left between them. The CDR3 reads CASSSRTEAINSPLHF. CDR3 coding DNA: TGTGCCAGCAGCTCCAGGACAGAGGCTATTAATTCACCCCTCCACTTT. Full variable domain (outside the CDR3, taken from reference TRBV5-5 and TRBJ1-6): DAGVTQSPTHLIKTRGQQVTLRCSPISGHKSVSWYQQVLGQGPQFIFQYYEKEERGRGNFPDRFSARQFPNYSSELNVNALLLGDSALYLCASSSRTEAINSPLHFGNGTRLTVT.